The 27 T cell receptor beta chains reported below all come from one sample, sequenced in a study of cytomegalovirus exposure and HLA in healthy donors. The study ran its PCR with 60 Vbeta and 13 Jbeta primers. Some clones are missing from TCRdb's copy, which holds only in-frame ones; the method was immunoSEQ multiplex PCR. The repertoire holds 90,000 or so clones, with over 60% as singletons. Sequencing was performed on PBMCs. The origin of the receptors is a man in his sixties in good health and CMV-seronegative.

The table lists this clone with a count of one. The chain couples TRBV21-1 to TRBJ2-1; TRBD1 is the table's D call, not checked against the DNA. TRBV21-1 is termed a pseudogene. CDR3 length: 15 amino acids. The CDR3 loop is CASTHIHRGRNEQFF. The CDR3 bases are TGTGCCAGCACACACATACACAGGGGGCGAAATGAGCAGTTCTTC.

This clone was seen once. The chain has TRBV5-4 and TRBJ2-2, with no clear D. CDR1 and CDR2 from the germline V gene are SGHNT and YYREEE (reference sequence). Trimming removed 0 bases from V and 4 bases from J, with 7 bases in between. There are 14 residues in the CDR3. The CDR3 nucleotides are TGTGCCAGCAGCTTGGAACTCATCACCGGGGAGCTGTTTTTT. This translates into CASSLELITGELFF.

The chain couples TRBV7-8 to TRBJ1-3, with a possible D match to TRBD1 (6 bases). Between the trimmed V and J ends, which lost 5 bases and 0 bases, there was a span of 11 bases. The V gene's germline CDR1 is SGHVS and CDR2 FQNEAQ. The CDR3 consists of 15 residues. The CDR3 DNA sequence: TGTGCCAGCAGCCCTGACAGGCCCTCTGGAAACACCATATATTTT. This gives the protein CASSPDRPSGNTIYF.

The rearrangement joins TRBV12-5 to TRBJ2-5; D gene ambiguous. Germline values: CDR1 LGHNT, CDR2 FRNRAP. The germline V and J ends were trimmed by 0 bases and 5 bases, with 7 bases remaining between them. The CDR3 length is 13 residues. CDR3 region: CASGLVLSETQYF. CDR3 coding DNA: TGTGCTAGTGGTTTGGTACTGTCGGAGACCCAGTACTTC.

This clone was seen a few times. V is TRBV6-6 and J is TRBJ2-7; D uncertain. The CDR3 consists of 11 residues. With 6 bases removed from V and 4 bases from J, the gap between germline ends came to 7 bases. Germline V gene data show CDR1 as MNHNY and CDR2 as SVGAGI (reference sequence). The CDR3 is CASRMEYEQYF. In DNA, the CDR3 is TGTGCCAGCAGAATGGAGTACGAGCAGTACTTC.

V and J are TRBV10-3 and TRBJ1-6; D uncertain. V lost 10 bases to trimming and J lost 10 bases, with 20 bases between them. This CDR3 is built from 14 residues. Germline V gives CDR1 ENHRY, CDR2 SYGVKD. The CDR3 sequence is CASAIGGPQSPLHF. DNA of the CDR3: TGTGCCAGCGCCATAGGCGGGCCACAGTCACCCCTCCACTTT.

This clone was recorded a few times. A much larger clone lies a single base off, so this may be a read error. This chain connects TRBV7-8 to TRBJ1-1, with D possibly matching TRBD1 (6 bases). CDR1 and CDR2 (germline): SGHVS, FQNEAQ. The CDR3 is 15 residues long. Trimming left V 1 base short and J 0 bases short, with 9 bases between. CDR3 nucleotide sequence: TGTGCCAGCAGCTTAGGGCAGGGGATGAACACTGAAGCTTTCTTT. Its translation: CASSLGQGMNTEAFF.

The chain is built from TRBV5-1 and TRBJ2-1; 13 bases fit TRBD2. V was pared by 3 bases and J by 6 bases, with 3 bases of the junction left unmatched. CDR1 SGHRS and CDR2 YFSETQ come from the germline V gene. The CDR3 is made up of 15 amino acids. CDR3 protein: CASSSLAGGINEQFF. The CDR3 nucleotides read TGCGCCAGCAGCTCACTAGCGGGGGGGATCAATGAGCAGTTCTTC. The full variable domain, with the rest looked up from reference TRBV5-1 and TRBJ2-1, is KAGVTQTPRYLIKTRGQQVTLSCSPISGHRSVSWYQQTPGQGLQFLFEYFSETQRNKGNFPGRFSGRQFSNSRSEMNVSTLELGDSALYLCASSSLAGGINEQFFGPGTRLTVL.

This clone occurred once. The DNA for the CDR3 is TGTGCCTCTGCGTCAGGGTTCCACATTCAGTACTTC. Translated, it gives CASASGFHIQYF. The chain has TRBV7-9 and TRBJ2-4, with D possibly TRBD1 on 5 matching bases. Germline V gives CDR1 SEHNR, CDR2 FQNEAQ (reference sequence). Between the trimmed V and J ends, which lost 11 bases and 8 bases, there was a span of 16 bases. The CDR3 has 12 residues.

Comments on this clone: An end of the junction does not agree with germline; a read error may underlie this. Other DNA variants within this sample encode the same CDR3. The genes are TRBV10-3 and TRBJ1-2; a possible D gene is TRBD1 (5 bases). The germline CDR1 and CDR2 sequences are ENHRY and SYGVKD. The CDR3 spans 18 residues. The CDR3 DNA sequence: TGTGCTATCAGTCCCTCAGAGGAAGGGGCCTACGCTAACTATGGCTACACCTTC. It translates to CAISPSEEGAYANYGYTF.

This clone was seen a few times. This chain connects TRBV6-1 to TRBJ1-4; tentatively, D is TRBD1 (6 bases). CDR1 and CDR2 from the germline V gene are MNHNS and SASEGT. The CDR3 is 15 residues long. Trimming took off 5 bases at V and 8 bases at J, with 18 bases between the two ends. The CDR3 sequence: CASSLQGTQGEKLFF. CDR3 nucleotides: TGTGCCAGCAGTTTACAGGGAACTCAGGGGGAAAAACTGTTTTTT.

With regard to this clone: Its ends do not fully match the called genes, so a read error is possible. V gene TRBV7-9 combines with J gene TRBJ2-2; 10 bases match TRBD1. Germline values: CDR1 SEHNR, CDR2 FQNEAQ (reference sequence). The CDR3 has 16 amino acids. The CDR3 DNA sequence: TGTTCCAGCAGCTGGGGACAGGGGAGAGGAACCGGGGAGCTGTTTTTT. Translating gives CSSSWGQGRGTGELFF.

The genes are TRBV27 and TRBJ2-7, with 7 positions matching TRBD1. The CDR3 is made up of 14 amino acids. V gave up 3 bases and J gave up 0 bases; unmatched junction bases: 2. From germline, CDR1 is MNHEY and CDR2 SMNVEV (reference sequence). CDR3 sequence reads: CASSLGTVSYEQYF. CDR3 DNA sequence: TGTGCCAGCAGTTTGGGGACAGTCTCCTACGAGCAGTACTTC.

This chain links TRBV27 with TRBJ2-1, with a tentative D call TRBD1 (6 bases). The CDR3 loop spans 16 amino acids. The V gene lost 8 bases and the J gene lost 0 bases, with 17 bases spanning the gap. Germline V lookup: CDR1 MNHEY, CDR2 SMNVEV (reference sequence). The CDR3 sequence: CASRNGDTSSYNEQFF. The CDR3 coding sequence is TGTGCCAGCCGGAACGGGGACACAAGCTCCTACAATGAGCAGTTCTTC.

This chain connects TRBV19 to TRBJ1-5; 8 bases are a match to TRBD1. Losses at the gene ends were 6 bases for V and 2 bases for J; bases not matched to a gene: 9. Per germline, CDR1 LNHDA and CDR2 SQIVND (reference sequence). This CDR3 spans 16 amino acids. The CDR3 loop is CASSPTGVGRNQPQHF. The CDR3 DNA follows: TGTGCCAGTAGCCCGACAGGGGTCGGGCGCAATCAGCCCCAGCATTTT.

This sequence joins TRBV7-8 and TRBJ2-4; unclear D gene. The CDR3 has 14 amino acids. CDR1 is SGHVS, CDR2 FQNEAQ, per germline. With 5 bases removed from V and 5 bases from J, the gap between germline ends came to 13 bases. CDR3 loop: CASSPSVGQNIQYF. The CDR3 DNA is TGTGCCAGCAGCCCGTCCGTGGGCCAAAACATTCAGTACTTC.

Note on this clone: This sample also contains other DNA sequences that code for the same CDR3. The V call is TRBV2, the J call TRBJ2-7; 10 bases fit TRBD1. The trim removed 6 bases at V and 3 bases at J, leaving 2 bases unmatched. Germline V gene lookup returns CDR1 SNHLY and CDR2 FYNNEI. This CDR3 region has 13 residues. CDR3 in DNA: TGTGCCAGCAGCTGGGACAGGGGCTACGAGCAGTACTTC. It codes for CASSWDRGYEQYF.

The chain has TRBV5-1 and TRBJ2-5; the D is unclear. Germline V lookup: CDR1 SGHRS, CDR2 YFSETQ. The CDR3 totals 13 residues. With 0 bases removed from V and 4 bases from J, the gap between germline ends came to 7 bases. The CDR3 protein is CASSLGPSETQYF. The CDR3 DNA sequence: TGCGCCAGCAGCTTGGGGCCATCAGAGACCCAGTACTTC.

V gene TRBV7-9 combines with J gene TRBJ2-7, with TRBD1 identical over 7 bases. Looked up from germline, CDR1 is SEHNR and CDR2 is FQNEAQ (reference sequence). V dropped 1 base and J dropped 2; count of bases not matched to a gene: 2. The CDR3 contains 14 residues. The CDR3 DNA reads TGTGCCAGCAGCTTAGGACAGGGTACCTACGAGCAGTACTTC. Translated, it gives CASSLGQGTYEQYF.

The CDR3 reads CASSGGSGGCYEQYF. CDR3 DNA sequence: TGTGCCAGCAGTGGCGGTAGCGGGGGGTGTTACGAGCAGTACTTC. V gene TRBV6-4 combines with J gene TRBJ2-7; 10 bases fit TRBD2. The trim removed 4 bases at V and 4 bases at J, leaving 7 bases unmatched. The CDR3 totals 15 residues. CDR1 and CDR2 (germline): MRHNA, SNTAGT.

The V call is TRBV14, the J call TRBJ1-2; a possible D gene is TRBD1 (5 bases). V shed 2 bases and J shed 4 bases, with 11 bases lying between them. The germline CDR1 and CDR2 sequences are SGHDN and FVKESK. The CDR3 is 14 amino acids. CDR3 in amino acids: CASSQIGVSYGYTF. CDR3 in DNA: TGTGCCAGCAGCCAAATAGGGGTGAGCTATGGCTACACCTTC.

The chain carries TRBV27 and TRBJ2-3; the match to TRBD2 covers 7 bases. The length of the CDR3 is 15 residues. The V segment lost 2 bases and the J segment 6 bases; nucleotides outside the gene matches: 8. Germline values: CDR1 MNHEY, CDR2 SMNVEV (reference sequence). The CDR3 nucleotides are TGTGCCAGCAGTTTAACCCCCTCGGGAGGCGATACGCAGTATTTT. Amino acid sequence: CASSLTPSGGDTQYF.

The chain combines TRBV16 with TRBJ1-2, with TRBD1 matching 10 bases. CDR3 length: 14 residues. The J segment lost 6 bases and the V segment lost 7 bases, leaving 8 bases of the junction unmatched. Per the germline V gene, CDR1 is KGHSY and CDR2 is FQNENV. CDR3 DNA sequence: TGTGCCAGCAACACGAGACAGGGGGCGAATGGCTACACCTTC. Protein sequence: CASNTRQGANGYTF.

The chain is built from TRBV5-1 and TRBJ1-1; 9 nucleotides align to TRBD1. Losses at the gene ends were 1 base for V and 4 bases for J; bases not matched to a gene: 5. The V gene's germline CDR1 is SGHRS and CDR2 YFSETQ. This CDR3 is 15 amino acids long. The CDR3 DNA reads as TGCGCCAGCAGCTTGACAGGGGGCGCGGGCACTGAAGCTTTCTTT. Translation gives CASSLTGGAGTEAFF. The full variable domain, completed using reference TRBV5-1 and TRBJ1-1, is KAGVTQTPRYLIKTRGQQVTLSCSPISGHRSVSWYQQTPGQGLQFLFEYFSETQRNKGNFPGRFSGRQFSNSRSEMNVSTLELGDSALYLCASSLTGGAGTEAFFGQGTRLTVV.

This sequence joins TRBV7-6 and TRBJ2-5, with D maybe TRBD2 (7 bases). The CDR3 is 14 amino acids. Germline V gene data show CDR1 as SGHVS and CDR2 as FNYEAQ. Trimming stripped 3 bases from V and 5 bases from J, with 13 bases between. The CDR3 coding sequence is TGTGCCAGCAGCTTCTGGGGGGGCAGGGAGACCCAGTACTTC. It encodes CASSFWGGRETQYF.

The CDR3 protein is CASTSGSRRFF. CDR3 DNA sequence: TGTGCCAGCACCTCTGGCTCGCGGCGGTTCTTC. J is TRBJ2-1 and V is TRBV6-1; no firm D call. CDR3 size: 11 residues. Germline V lookup: CDR1 MNHNS, CDR2 SASEGT. The V gene lost 7 bases and the J gene lost 15 bases, with 16 bases spanning the gap.

This rearrangement joins TRBV2 to TRBJ2-5; D perhaps matches TRBD2 (6 bases). The tail of the sequence fits TRBJ2-7 better, so the J call may be wrong. Looked up from germline, CDR1 is SNHLY and CDR2 is FYNNEI. The CDR3 sequence is 15 residues long. In DNA form, the CDR3 reads TGTGCCAGCAGTGAATGGGGGACTCTTACCTACGAGCAGTACTTC. Protein: CASSEWGTLTYEQYF.